The subject of this entry is one T cell receptor beta chain. Its matching antigen is unknown. The sample belongs to a study of cytomegalovirus exposure and HLA in healthy donors. Study observations and caveats: Specific recognition of CMV antigens was confirmed in vitro for a few chains (all CMV-associated). In a later analysis, productive TCRs from donors in an Asian-associated ancestry cluster reportedly carried fewer N-insertions than the cohort mean. Most subjects had HLA-A and HLA-B alleles reportedly predicted accurately by TCR beta sequences.

With 0 bases removed from V and 1 base from J, the gap between germline ends came to 10 bases. The CDR3 runs 16 residues. Germline assignment: CDR1 MNHEY and CDR2 SVGAGI. PCR primers comprised 60 Vbeta and 13 Jbeta primers. Method: immunoSEQ multiplex PCR; TCRdb's copy keeps in-frame clones and lacks some. The sample has 130,000 to 150,000 clones, more than 65% seen once. The sample was PBMCs. The gene calls are TRBV6-5 and TRBJ1-5; possible D gene TRBD1, 5 bases. The clonotype was recovered from a man between 25 and 39 years old in good health and CMV-seropositive. The CDR3 reads CASSYSRQWSNQPQHF. In DNA form, the CDR3 reads TGTGCCAGCAGTTACTCACGACAGTGGAGCAATCAGCCCCAGCATTTT.